This record looks at one TCR beta chain sequence and its context. The antigen it recognizes is unknown. No quality values exist for individual bases; no much larger clone is one base distant. TCRbeta CDR3 regions were amplified from genomic DNA by means of the immunoSEQ Assay, a bias-controlled multiplex PCR. Turning to the authors' computational methods: The number of nucleated cells in each sample was estimated by amplification of reference gene primers within the assay. To quantify the absolute abundance of each unique TCRbeta CDR3 rearrangement, sequence reads were collapsed and filtered. For each sample, productive Simpson clonality was calculated by taking the square root of Simpson's diversity index across productive rearrangements. TCRdb took this table from immuneACCESS and kept in-frame rearrangements with V and J called. Such tables lack part of the clones; where checked against another copy, unresolved V genes explain under half of the gap, and the rest is unexplained. From that table come the V and J calls and clone size; the DNA was used to work out D and trimming. This sample gives about 240,000 clones in total; roughly 80% of them show up just once. Over 7.5% of the sample is in the top ten clones.

Whole blood was collected in K2EDTA tubes by collaborating institutions according to the institutions' own protocols. For TCRbeta analysis, collaborators shipped samples in one of three forms: frozen whole blood, isolated PBMCs, or DNA extracted from either of those sample types. The sample originates from a study of blood T cell repertoires in COVID-19 (dated by TCRdb to between 2020 and 2021). At the level of the whole study: Samples covering the acute and convalescent phases of COVID-19 were provided by collaborators in the United States, Italy and Spain. The material from the prospective study consisted of cDNA or gDNA derived from T cells, B-cell-depleted T cells, or PBMCs. The dataset comprised deeply sampled blood TCRbeta repertoires from subjects exposed to, actively infected with, or recovered from COVID-19. The repertoires were released in a freely available public database meant as a resource for research on the immune response to SARS-CoV-2. The samples were drawn from the first 160 participants of the ongoing ImmuneRACE study and from some 1,300 subjects provided by 6 global collaborators. The sample metadata nearly always contained a de-identified subject ID, COVID-19 status, age in years and sex. Where available, HLA class I and class II types were taken from metadata supplied by the sample provider and were not determined by assay-based typing. Broader findings and caveats from the paper: Clinical and demographic metadata were provided uncurated, with the amount varying by source and participant.

From the cysteine through the phenylalanine, the CDR3 covers 15 amino acids. The retained sequence is limited to the CDR3, 45 bases, with the frame set at the first base. Here the chain combines TRBV21-1 and TRBJ1-4; the table's D call of TRBD1 was not tested on the DNA. TRBV21-1 is assigned pseudogene status. Sequencing was carried out using peripheral blood. This receptor was taken from a woman of 80 years or more with acute or convalescent COVID-19. At the DNA level, the sequence is TGTGCCAGCAGCAAAGACGGGACAGGGGTAGAAAGACTGTTTTTT. The translation is CASSKDGTGVERLFF.